A single sample gave rise to the 5 T cell receptor beta chains below, sequenced in a study of PD-L1 blockade in urothelial cancer. Sequenced by immunoSEQ multiplex PCR; TCRdb stores in-frame clones only, minus some. There are tens of thousands of clones in the sample; 60% to 85% occur only once, and 3% to 4% lies in the top ten. This sample comprised PBMCs, obtained around atezolizumab (anti-PD-L1) treatment. Receptors were obtained from a man aged 70-80 years with urothelial cancer.

V is TRBV7-9 and J is TRBJ2-2; 11 bases match TRBD1. V trimming: 3 bases; J trimming: 5 bases; junction bases outside the gene matches: 2. The V gene's germline CDR1 is SEHNR and CDR2 FQNEAQ (reference sequence). This CDR3 spans 15 amino acids. This CDR3 is CASSLRDRGTGELFF. CDR3 in DNA: TGTGCCAGCAGCTTGCGGGACAGGGGGACCGGGGAGCTGTTTTTT.

Comment on this clone: The junction differs from germline at one of its ends, possibly a read error. The chain has TRBV4-2 and TRBJ1-2; 7 nucleotides match TRBD1. Germline V gives CDR1 LGHNA, CDR2 YNFKEQ. The CDR3 is made up of 17 amino acids. The CDR3 nucleotides are TGTGCCTGCAGCCAGGAAGGATGGGACAGTTTATTCTATGGCTACACCTTC. This translates into CACSQEGWDSLFYGYTF.

This clone was observed once. The chain employs TRBV7-2 and TRBJ1-6; perhaps TRBD1 as D (6 bases). The germline gives CDR1 SGHTA, CDR2 FQGNSA. CDR3 length equals 16 residues. Trimming cost V 5 bases and J 2 bases, with 13 bases left between them. The CDR3 DNA reads TGTGCCAGCAGCCCCCGGGGGGGCGCCTATAATTCACCCCTCCACTTT. As protein: CASSPRGGAYNSPLHF. The full variable domain, completed using reference TRBV7-2 and TRBJ1-6, is GAGVSQSPSNKVTEKGKDVELRCDPISGHTALYWYRQSLGQGLEFLIYFQGNSAPDKSGLPSDRFSAERTGGSVSTLTIQRTQQEDSAVYLCASSPRGGAYNSPLHFGNGTRLTVT.

This clone has just one count. The chain employs TRBV5-1 and TRBJ2-1, with 10 nucleotides matching TRBD2. J lost 2 bases, V lost 5 bases, and 4 bases had no gene match. CDR3 size: 15 residues. The germline CDR1 and CDR2 sequences are SGHRS and YFSETQ. The CDR3 spells CASRPAGGPYNEQFF. The DNA for the CDR3 is TGCGCCAGCAGGCCAGCGGGAGGGCCCTACAATGAGCAGTTCTTC. The variable domain in full, completed from reference TRBV5-1 and TRBJ2-1, reads KAGVTQTPRYLIKTRGQQVTLSCSPISGHRSVSWYQQTPGQGLQFLFEYFSETQRNKGNFPGRFSGRQFSNSRSEMNVSTLELGDSALYLCASRPAGGPYNEQFFGPGTRLTVL.

This chain joins TRBV5-1 and TRBJ2-7; D is perhaps TRBD2 (5 bases). V was shortened by 2 bases and J by 0 bases, with 12 bases between the two germline ends. The germline CDR1 and CDR2 sequences are SGHRS and YFSETQ. This CDR3 is 15 amino acids long. CDR3 in DNA: TGCGCCAGCAGCTTTGCCTTGGGGAGCTCCTACGAGCAGTACTTC. It yields the protein CASSFALGSSYEQYF.